The entry below describes one T cell receptor beta chain. The antigen remains unidentified. Sequenced by immunoSEQ multiplex PCR; TCRdb stores in-frame clones only, minus some. The sample carries about 240,000 clones, about 90% recorded once. This specimen belongs to a study of cytomegalovirus exposure and HLA in healthy donors. Study at large: The 666 first-cohort repertoires shared a platform with the 130 or so validation repertoires, as reported in a later analysis.

The donors belonged to the approximately 130-subject validation cohort, separate from the 666-subject first cohort. Whole-study findings and limits: TCR beta chains numbering under 200 were designated cytomegalovirus-associated.

Germline CDR1 is LNHNV and CDR2 is YYDKDF (reference sequence). The CDR3 length is 14 residues. With 7 bases removed from V and 2 bases from J, the gap between germline ends came to 12 bases. The chain links TRBV15 to TRBJ1-3; TRBD1 might be the D (5 bases). The clonotype originates from a woman aged 25 to 39 in good health and CMV-seropositive. The specimen sequenced was PBMCs. CDR3 nucleotides: TGTGCCACCAATAAGGGGCCTCCTGGAAACACCATATATTTT. Amino acid sequence: CATNKGPPGNTIYF.